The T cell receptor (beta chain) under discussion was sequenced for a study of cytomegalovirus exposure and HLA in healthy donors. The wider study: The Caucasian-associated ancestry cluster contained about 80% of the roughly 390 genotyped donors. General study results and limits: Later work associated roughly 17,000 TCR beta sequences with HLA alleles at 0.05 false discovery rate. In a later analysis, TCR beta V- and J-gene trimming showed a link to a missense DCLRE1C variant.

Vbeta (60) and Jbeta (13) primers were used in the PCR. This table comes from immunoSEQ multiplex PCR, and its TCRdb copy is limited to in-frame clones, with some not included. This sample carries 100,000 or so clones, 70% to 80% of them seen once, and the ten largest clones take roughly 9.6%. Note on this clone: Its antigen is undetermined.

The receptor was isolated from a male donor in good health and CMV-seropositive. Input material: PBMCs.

In DNA form, the CDR3 reads TGTGCCAGCAGCAAAGGACAGGGGTTTCAGCCCCAGCATTTT. It specifies CASSKGQGFQPQHF. This chain joins TRBV7-9 and TRBJ1-5, with 9 bases lining up with TRBD1. V trimming: 5 bases; J trimming: 6 bases; junction bases outside the gene matches: 5. The CDR3 sequence is 14 residues long. Germline CDR1 is SEHNR and CDR2 is FQNEAQ (reference sequence). The whole variable domain, remainder taken from reference TRBV7-9 and TRBJ1-5, is DTGVSQNPRHKITKRGQNVTFRCDPISEHNRLYWYRQTLGQGPEFLTYFQNEAQLEKSRLLSDRFSAERPKGSFSTLEIQRTEQGDSAMYLCASSKGQGFQPQHFGDGTRLSIL.